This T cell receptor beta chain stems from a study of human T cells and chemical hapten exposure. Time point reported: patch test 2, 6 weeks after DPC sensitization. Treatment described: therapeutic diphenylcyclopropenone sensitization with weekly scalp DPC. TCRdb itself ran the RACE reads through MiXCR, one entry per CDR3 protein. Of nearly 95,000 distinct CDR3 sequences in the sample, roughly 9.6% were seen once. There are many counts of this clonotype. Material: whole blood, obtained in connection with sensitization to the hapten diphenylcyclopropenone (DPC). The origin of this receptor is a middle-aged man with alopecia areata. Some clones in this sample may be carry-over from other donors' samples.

For the CDR3, the DNA is TGTGCCACCGGGACTAGCGGGAGTGTTGAGCAGTTCTTC. Translating gives CATGTSGSVEQFF. V gene TRBV6-5 combines with J gene TRBJ2-1; 14 nucleotides match TRBD2. The V segment lost 10 bases and the J segment 9 bases; nucleotides outside the gene matches: 5. Per germline, CDR1 MNHEY and CDR2 SVGAGI. This CDR3 spans 13 amino acids.